Shown below are 15 T cell receptor beta chains from a single sample sequenced in a study of cytomegalovirus exposure and HLA in healthy donors (dated by TCRdb to about 2017). Library creation used the immunoSEQ multiplex PCR assay. The multiplex PCR relied on a mix of 60 forward primers for TCR Vbeta segments and 13 reverse primers for TCR Jbeta segments. Imported from immuneACCESS, the table was reduced by TCRdb to in-frame sequences with V and J called. These copies leave out some clones; in studies compared against another copy, an unresolved V gene accounts for under half, and the cause of the remainder is not known. The sample table lists approximately 180,000 clones, roughly 13% of them with a count of one. The top ten clonotypes cover 7.8% of the sample. Sequencing was done on a sample of PBMCs. All receptors come from a man aged 50 or older in good health and CMV-seropositive.

This clone was observed a handful of times. The V gene is TRBV14, the J gene TRBJ1-2, with 8 bases that match TRBD1. Germline CDR1 is SGHDN and CDR2 is FVKESK. With V trimmed by 4 bases and J by 4 bases, 5 bases remained unmatched. The CDR3 contains 14 residues. The CDR3 sequence: CASSRDRGPYGYTF. CDR3 DNA: TGTGCCAGCAGCCGAGACAGGGGTCCCTATGGCTACACCTTC.

The chain has TRBV25-1 and TRBJ2-1; D gene ambiguous. Deletions cut 6 bases from V and 8 bases from J, with 8 bases between. The CDR3 runs 11 residues. CDR1 is MGHDK and CDR2 is SYGVNS in the germline V gene. The CDR3 protein is CASRTVDEQFF. CDR3 nucleotides: TGTGCCAGCAGAACAGTGGATGAGCAGTTCTTC.

The sample holds a few counts of this clone. The gene calls are TRBV19 and TRBJ1-3; D gene uncertain. V was shortened by 3 bases and J by 0 bases, with 9 bases between the two germline ends. Germline lookup yields CDR1 LNHDA and CDR2 SQIVND (reference sequence). CDR3 length: 15 residues. The CDR3 nucleotides read TGTGCCAGTAGTATCGGGGAGTTCTCTGGAAACACCATATATTTT. It yields the protein CASSIGEFSGNTIYF. Full variable domain (remainder filled in from reference TRBV19 and TRBJ1-3): DGGITQSPKYLFRKEGQNVTLSCEQNLNHDAMYWYRQDPGQGLRLIYYSQIVNDFQKGDIAEGYSVSREKKESFPLTVTSAQKNPTAFYLCASSIGEFSGNTIYFGEGSWLTVV.

This clone occurred a few times. The chain links TRBV30 to TRBJ1-6, with no clear D. Trimming shortened V by 1 base and J by 7 bases, and 20 bases separated the two germline ends. Germline CDR1 and CDR2: GTSNPN and SVGIG (reference sequence). The CDR3 is made up of 17 amino acids. CDR3 DNA sequence: TGTGCCTGGAGTGCCCTCTCCGGAGGAGGTTGGAATTCACCCCTCCACTTT. As protein: CAWSALSGGGWNSPLHF.

The rearrangement links TRBV9 to TRBJ1-1; D gene uncertain. The CDR3 consists of 12 residues. Trimming took off 5 bases at V and 6 bases at J, with 11 bases between the two ends. Germline CDR1 is SGDLS and CDR2 is YYNGEE. The CDR3 nucleotides read TGTGCCAGCAGTCCCGGTACGGCTGAAGCTTTCTTT. Its translation is CASSPGTAEAFF.

In its sample, this clone was seen a few times. The V call is TRBV6-6, the J call TRBJ2-3; no firm D call. The CDR3 loop spans 11 amino acids. Germline values: CDR1 MNHNY, CDR2 SVGAGI (reference sequence). V gave up 6 bases and J gave up 6 bases, with 7 bases separating them. This CDR3 is CASRFSDTQYF. In DNA, the CDR3 is TGTGCCAGCAGATTTTCGGATACGCAGTATTTT.

This clone occurred a few times. The chain is built from TRBV18 and TRBJ1-3; the match to TRBD1 covers 7 bases. This CDR3 spans 14 amino acids. Per germline, CDR1 KGHSH and CDR2 LQKENI. Trimming cost V 6 bases and J 4 bases; bases outside gene matches: 6. The CDR3 loop reads CASSQRDRGNTIYF. Written as DNA, the CDR3 is TGTGCCAGCTCCCAACGGGACAGAGGAAACACCATATATTTT.

The rearrangement links TRBV7-8 to TRBJ2-7; D possibly corresponds to TRBD2 (5 bases). Trimming pared 5 bases from V and 5 bases from J, leaving 13 bases between. The CDR3 has 13 amino acids. CDR1 and CDR2 from the germline V gene are SGHVS and FQNEAQ. The CDR3 nucleotides read TGTGCCAGCAGCCTTCGGGGTTACAACGAGCAGTACGTC. The encoded protein is CASSLRGYNEQYV.

This rearrangement joins TRBV6-5 to TRBJ2-1, with a possible D match to TRBD2 (5 bases). The CDR3 loop spans 14 amino acids. V was clipped by 4 bases and J by 2 bases, with 9 bases between them. In germline, CDR1 is MNHEY, CDR2 SVGAGI. CDR3 DNA: TGTGCCAGCAGTTTACCGGGAACCTACAATGAGCAGTTCTTC. It translates to CASSLPGTYNEQFF.

Only a few counts were recorded for this clone. The chain employs TRBV11-3 and TRBJ2-3, with TRBD1 identical over 7 bases. V lost 6 bases and J lost 6; bases outside the gene matches: 6. The V gene's germline CDR1 is SGHNT and CDR2 YENEEA. The CDR3 is made up of 13 amino acids. In DNA form, the CDR3 reads TGTGCCAGCAGATCACCGGGACAGGATACGCAGTATTTT. Amino acid sequence: CASRSPGQDTQYF.

This clone was counted a few times. V is TRBV7-2 and J is TRBJ2-5; 13 bases match TRBD2. This CDR3 is 16 amino acids long. Per germline, CDR1 SGHTA and CDR2 FQGNSA. The V segment lost 5 bases and the J segment 5 bases; nucleotides outside the gene matches: 8. The DNA of the CDR3 is TGTGCCAGCAGCAAACTAGCGGGGGGGCCGGGCGAGACCCAGTACTTC. The encoded protein is CASSKLAGGPGETQYF.

This clone was seen a few times. This chain uses TRBV28 with TRBJ2-5; tentatively, D is TRBD1 (5 bases). This CDR3 is built from 13 residues. V lost 6 bases and J lost 1, with 9 bases in between. CDR1 MDHEN and CDR2 SYDVKM come from the germline V gene. CDR3 region: CASRGRIQETQYF. The CDR3 DNA is TGTGCCAGCAGGGGGCGCATCCAAGAGACCCAGTACTTC.

This clone appeared a few times. The gene calls are TRBV5-6 and TRBJ2-5, with a weak D call TRBD2 (5 bases). V was cut by 4 bases and J by 9 bases, with 19 bases left in between. In germline, CDR1 is SGHDT, CDR2 YYEEEE. The CDR3 has 14 residues. The chain's CDR3 is CASSHTRGPDSQYF. CDR3 coding DNA: TGTGCCAGCAGCCATACTAGAGGCCCAGATTCCCAGTACTTC. Full variable domain (missing parts from reference TRBV5-6 and TRBJ2-5): DAGVTQSPTHLIKTRGQQVTLRCSPKSGHDTVSWYQQALGQGPQFIFQYYEEEERQRGNFPDRFSGHQFPNYSSELNVNALLLGDSALYLCASSHTRGPDSQYFGPGTRLLVL.

Turning to this clone: Other DNA sequences of this sample code for an identical CDR3. This rearrangement joins TRBV18 to TRBJ2-5; perhaps TRBD1 as D (5 bases). Trimming took off 3 bases at V and 0 bases at J, with 5 bases between the two ends. Germline assignment: CDR1 KGHSH and CDR2 LQKENI. The CDR3 has 13 residues. Here the CDR3 reads CASSPGHQETQYF. The CDR3 region has the DNA TGTGCCAGCTCACCGGGGCACCAAGAGACCCAGTACTTC.

This clone showed up just a few times. This chain links TRBV5-1 with TRBJ2-7; 7 positions agree with TRBD2. Unmatched junction bases numbered 14, after V lost 4 bases and J lost 7 bases. The CDR3 runs to 15 residues. The germline gives CDR1 SGHRS, CDR2 YFSETQ. The CDR3 nucleotides read TGCGCCAGCAGCCCTGGAGGGGAAGCGGGGCGGGAGCAGTACGTC. It is translated as CASSPGGEAGREQYV.